At least ten counts were recorded for the clone carrying this T cell receptor beta chain. Antigen: not known. Exclusion followed for patients with uncontrolled infection, other autoimmune disease, pregnancy or lactation. Fresh peripheral blood, around 9.2 ml of it, supplied the PBMCs. V shed 6 bases, J shed 6 bases, and the junction held 11 bases outside the gene matches. Germline CDR1 MNHEY, CDR2 SMNVEV (reference sequence). The CDR3 is 15 residues long. The source of the sample is a study of T cells in Graves' hyperthyroidism and ophthalmopathy. The study's findings and limits: Most thyroid-expanded clonotypes above 0.001 were also found in blood.

TCR beta CDR3 region amplification was performed from RNA transcripts. A set of HTBI primers served as the primers for a first-round RT-PCR of the TCR CDR3. Via MiXCR, TCRdb re-called the multiplex PCR reads, giving one row per CDR3 protein. The table shows roughly 500,000 distinct CDR3 sequences, with about 15% occurring only once. The rearrangement joins TRBV27 to TRBJ2-5, with 9 bases identical to TRBD2. What was sequenced was blood. This TCR was sampled from a woman in her twenties or thirties with Graves' ophthalmopathy. This CDR3 is CASRAIGGRAKTQYF. The CDR3 DNA reads TGTGCCAGCAGAGCTATAGGCGGGAGGGCGAAGACCCAGTACTTC.